In its sample, the clone carrying this T cell receptor beta chain was seen many times. Its antigen remains unidentified. The data were obtained in a study of response to subunit inactivated influenza vaccine. Overall study findings and caveats: The authors put forward the suggestion that each seasonal influenza vaccination may bring in only a limited number of new T cells.

This CDR3 spans 15 amino acids. V lost 3 bases to trimming and J lost 6 bases; unmatched junction nucleotides: 6. Germline V CDR1 and CDR2: SGHRS, YFSETQ. TCRdb re-derived calls from the RT-PCR reads in MiXCR, one entry per CDR3 protein. The table includes roughly 570,000 distinct CDR3 sequences, 12% to 15% detected once. This TCR was sampled from a man aged 50 or older who received an inactivated influenza vaccine. The V and J genes are TRBV5-1 and TRBJ1-2; 12 nucleotides line up with TRBD1. Sequencing used PBMCs from blood, obtained 12 days after vaccination. The DNA of the CDR3 is TGCGCCAGCAGCTCGGGACAGGGGGCAGGAGATGGCTACACCTTC. Protein sequence: CASSSGQGAGDGYTF.